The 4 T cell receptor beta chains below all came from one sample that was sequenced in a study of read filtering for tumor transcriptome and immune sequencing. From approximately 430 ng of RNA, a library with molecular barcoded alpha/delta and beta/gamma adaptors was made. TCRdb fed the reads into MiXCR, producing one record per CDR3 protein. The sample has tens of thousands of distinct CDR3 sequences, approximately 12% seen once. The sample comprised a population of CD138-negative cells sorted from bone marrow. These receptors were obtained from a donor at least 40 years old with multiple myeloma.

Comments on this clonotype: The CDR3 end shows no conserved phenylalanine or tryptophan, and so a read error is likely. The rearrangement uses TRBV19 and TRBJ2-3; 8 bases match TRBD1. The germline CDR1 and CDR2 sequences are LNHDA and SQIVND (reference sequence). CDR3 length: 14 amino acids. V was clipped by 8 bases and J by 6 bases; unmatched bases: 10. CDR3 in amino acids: CASWDQGATDTQYS. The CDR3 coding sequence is TGTGCCAGTTGGGATCAGGGGGCAACGGATACGCAGTATTCT.

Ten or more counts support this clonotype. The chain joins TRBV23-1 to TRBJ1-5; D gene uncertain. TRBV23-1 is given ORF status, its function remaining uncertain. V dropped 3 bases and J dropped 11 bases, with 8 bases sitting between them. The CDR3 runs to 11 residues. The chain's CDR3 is CASSHYRTQHF. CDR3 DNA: TGCGCCAGCAGTCATTATCGGACCCAGCATTTT.

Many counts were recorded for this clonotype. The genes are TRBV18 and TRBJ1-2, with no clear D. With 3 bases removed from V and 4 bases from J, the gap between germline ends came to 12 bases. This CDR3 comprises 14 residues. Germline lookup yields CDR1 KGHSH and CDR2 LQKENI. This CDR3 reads CASSPPGAGYGYTF. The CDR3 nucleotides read TGTGCCAGCTCACCGCCGGGCGCCGGCTATGGCTACACCTTC.

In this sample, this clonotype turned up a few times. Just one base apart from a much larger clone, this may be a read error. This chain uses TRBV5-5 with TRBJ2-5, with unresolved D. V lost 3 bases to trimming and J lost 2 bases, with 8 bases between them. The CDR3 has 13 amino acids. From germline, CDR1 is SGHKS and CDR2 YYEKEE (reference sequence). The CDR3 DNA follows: TGTGCCAGCAGCTCTGGAAGACAAGAGACCCAGTACTTC. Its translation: CASSSGRQETQYF.